These 2 T cell receptor beta chains came from one sample sequenced in a study of control samples from healthy donors and cancer patients. Data came from immunoSEQ multiplex PCR; TCRdb stores just in-frame clones and leaves some out. The repertoire includes approximately 230,000 clones, approximately 80% of them detected once, and 10% to 15% sits in the top ten. The sequenced material came from PBMCs. Every receptor here comes from a woman in her sixties with lung cancer.

This rearrangement joins TRBV3-1 (or the pseudogene TRBV3-2) to TRBJ1-2, with D unclear. This CDR3 contains 15 residues. The V end lost 2 bases, the J end lost 4 bases, and 14 bases lay between the germline ends. Germline assignment: CDR1 LGHDT and CDR2 YNNKEL (reference sequence). The CDR3 coding sequence is TGTGCCAGCAGCCAATTACGGGCAGATCTCTATGGCTACACCTTC. Translated, it gives CASSQLRADLYGYTF.

In DNA form, the CDR3 reads TGTGCCAGCAGCGTAGGGACCTCTGCTGCGAACACCGGGGAGCTGTTTTTT. Its protein product is CASSVGTSAANTGELFF. This sequence joins TRBV9 and TRBJ2-2; D ambiguous. The V end lost 0 bases, the J end lost 0 bases, and 12 bases lay between the germline ends. Germline V lookup: CDR1 SGDLS, CDR2 YYNGEE. The CDR3 consists of 17 residues. The variable domain in full, completed from reference TRBV9 and TRBJ2-2, reads DSGVTQTPKHLITATGQRVTLRCSPRSGDLSVYWYQQSLDQGLQFLIQYYNGEERAKGNILERFSAQQFPDLHSELNLSSLELGDSALYFCASSVGTSAANTGELFFGEGSRLTVL.